These 27 T cell receptor beta chains were sequenced from one sample in a study of blood T cells in healthy people across ages. Then a second PCR, running about 6 to 12 cycles, was carried out with a sample-barcoded 5' primer and a J-beta primer mix. TCRdb re-called the 5' RACE reads through MiXCR, storing one row per CDR3 protein. Of about 800,000 distinct CDR3 sequences listed, just under 25% are singletons. These sequences were also reported in another study, on T cells of mothers and their children.

The source material was blood. The origin of the receptors is a boy aged 5 to 17 in good health.

In its sample, this clonotype was seen a few times. The V call is TRBV12-3 or TRBV12-4, the J call TRBJ1-1; no definite D call. V was clipped by 7 bases and J by 11 bases, with 8 bases between them. This CDR3 is 9 amino acids long. This CDR3 is CASNLYAFF. The CDR3 DNA sequence: TGTGCCAGCAACCTGTACGCTTTCTTT.

V and J are TRBV20-1 and TRBJ2-1; D may be TRBD2 (5 bases). The CDR3 contains 15 residues. Trimming pared 5 bases from V and 0 bases from J, leaving 14 bases between. Germline CDR1 reads DFQATT; CDR2 reads SNEGSKA (reference sequence). In DNA, the CDR3 is TGCAGTGCTCCCGGGGAGAGGAGCTCCTACAATGAGCAGTTCTTC. Protein: CSAPGERSSYNEQFF.

This clonotype was recorded a few times. CDR3 in DNA: TGTGCCACCAGTGATTTCGGAAGAGAGCAGTACTTC. Translated: CATSDFGREQYF. V is TRBV24-1 and J is TRBJ2-7; the D is unclear. V lost 1 base to trimming and J lost 7 bases, with 7 bases between them. This CDR3 region has 12 residues. Looked up from germline, CDR1 is KGHDR and CDR2 is SFDVKD.

The genes are TRBV7-6 and TRBJ2-3; 7 bases align to TRBD1. Per the germline V gene, CDR1 is SGHVS and CDR2 is FNYEAQ. The CDR3 loop spans 16 amino acids. V was clipped by 1 base and J by 6 bases; unmatched bases: 10. The DNA for the CDR3 is TGTGCCAGCAGCTTAGGTGCGACAGGGCGGGCGGATACGCAGTATTTT. It encodes CASSLGATGRADTQYF.

This clonotype was detected a few times. This chain connects TRBV28 to TRBJ1-1, with a tentative D call TRBD1 (5 bases). V lost 2 bases and J lost 0, with 10 bases in between. Germline values: CDR1 MDHEN, CDR2 SYDVKM. CDR3 length: 15 amino acids. DNA of the CDR3: TGTGCCAGCAGTTTACGGGGGATCATGAACACTGAAGCTTTCTTT. Its protein product is CASSLRGIMNTEAFF. The variable domain in full, with the rest retrieved from reference TRBV28 and TRBJ1-1, is DVKVTQSSRYLVKRTGEKVFLECVQDMDHENMFWYRQDPGLGLRLIYFSYDVKMKEKGDIPEGYSVSREKKERFSLILESASTNQTSMYLCASSLRGIMNTEAFFGQGTRLTVV.

The chain carries TRBV6-5 and TRBJ2-7; D may be TRBD1 (6 bases). This CDR3 contains 15 residues. CDR1 and CDR2 from the germline V gene are MNHEY and SVGAGI. The germline V and J ends were trimmed by 0 bases and 4 bases, with 13 bases remaining between them. The DNA of the CDR3 is TGTGCCAGCAGTTACTCTGCTACAGGGACATACGAGCAGTACTTC. Protein product: CASSYSATGTYEQYF.

This clonotype was counted only a few times. The rearrangement links TRBV29-1 to TRBJ2-3; maybe TRBD2 (5 bases). Germline-derived CDR1 and CDR2 are SQVTM and ANQGSEA. Deletions cut 6 bases from V and 4 bases from J, with 17 bases between. The CDR3 is made up of 14 amino acids. The DNA for the CDR3 is TGCAGCGTGCCGGACCATAGCGTGGCAGATACGCAGTATTTT. It specifies CSVPDHSVADTQYF.

The J gene is TRBJ1-2, the V gene TRBV12-5, with D perhaps TRBD1 (6 bases). Germline-derived CDR1 and CDR2 are LGHNT and FRNRAP. V dropped 6 bases and J dropped 8 bases, with 16 bases sitting between them. The CDR3 is 13 amino acids. The CDR3 protein is CASGLQGFGGYTF. In DNA form, the CDR3 reads TGTGCTAGTGGCCTACAGGGTTTTGGGGGCTACACCTTC.

On this clonotype itself: One end of the junction is discordant with germline, which a read error may explain. The V call is TRBV7-2, the J call TRBJ2-5, with D maybe TRBD1 (6 bases). Germline CDR1 and CDR2: SGHTA and FQGNSA. The CDR3 runs to 15 residues. CDR3 bases: TGTGCCAGCAGCTTAGCCCTGCAGGGATTGGGGGCCCACTACTTC. Residues: CASSLALQGLGAHYF.

This clonotype appeared a few times. The rearrangement joins TRBV12-3 or TRBV12-4 to TRBJ2-5; D unresolved. The CDR3 consists of 15 residues. V was cut by 6 bases and J by 1 base, with 15 bases left in between. CDR3 loop: CASSRTSNPQETQYF. The CDR3 bases are TGTGCCAGCAGCCGAACATCCAACCCCCAAGAGACCCAGTACTTC.

This clonotype was counted only a few times. This chain connects TRBV12-3 or TRBV12-4 to TRBJ1-1; D call uncertain. This CDR3 has 13 residues. Trimming took 10 bases from V and 7 from J, leaving 19 bases between them. DNA of the CDR3: TGTGCCAACAAAAGGGAGGGTTTGGGTGAAGCTTTCTTT. It codes for CANKREGLGEAFF.

This rearrangement joins TRBV4-3 to TRBJ2-7; 7 nucleotides line up with TRBD2. The DNA end is more similar to TRBJ2-1, so the J call may be wrong. In germline, CDR1 is LGHNA, CDR2 YSLEER. This CDR3 has 15 residues. CDR3 nucleotides: TGCGCCAGCAGCCCGGTAGCGGGTGCGGGGAATGAGCAGTTCTTC. Amino acids: CASSPVAGAGNEQFF.

Many counts were recorded for this clonotype. The V call is TRBV6-2 or TRBV6-3, the J call TRBJ1-2; a possible D gene is TRBD1 (5 bases). Germline V gene lookup returns CDR1 MNHEY and CDR2 SVGEGT. Deletions cut 7 bases from V and 3 bases from J, with 15 bases between. The CDR3 length is 14 residues. The CDR3 sequence: CASMEGNRYYGYTF. The CDR3 region has the DNA TGTGCCAGCATGGAGGGGAATCGGTACTATGGCTACACCTTC.

This clonotype was seen a handful of times. The chain employs TRBV4-1 and TRBJ2-3; D is unresolved. CDR3 length: 16 amino acids. Between the trimmed V and J ends, which lost 0 bases and 2 bases, there was a span of 12 bases. The germline gives CDR1 MGHRA, CDR2 YSYEKL. The CDR3 protein is CASSQETAASTDTQYF. The CDR3 DNA follows: TGCGCCAGCAGCCAAGAAACCGCGGCGTCCACAGATACGCAGTATTTT.

The chain uses TRBV4-3 and TRBJ1-3; D is ambiguous. CDR1 is LGHNA and CDR2 is YSLEER in the germline V gene. The V end lost 0 bases, the J end lost 4 bases, and 19 bases lay between the germline ends. This CDR3 has 18 amino acids. CDR3 nucleotide sequence: TGCGCCAGCAGCCAAGATAGAACCCTGCCCGGGAGGGGAAACACCATATATTTT. Translated, it gives CASSQDRTLPGRGNTIYF.

Comment on this clonotype: As the CDR3 is not closed by the conserved phenylalanine or tryptophan, this likely results from a read error. V is TRBV7-9 and J is TRBJ1-5; 8 nucleotides agree with TRBD1. The germline CDR1 and CDR2 sequences are SEHNR and FQNEAQ (reference sequence). V gave up 0 bases and J gave up 5 bases; unmatched junction bases: 12. The CDR3 has 18 residues. The CDR3 DNA follows: TGTGCCAGCAGCTTAGCCGCCCTCGAGGACAGGGTACATCAGCCCCAGCATCTT. It specifies CASSLAALEDRVHQPQHL.

This clonotype was found once. The chain uses TRBV12-3 or TRBV12-4 and TRBJ1-5; D possibly corresponds to TRBD1 (5 bases). V was pared by 5 bases and J by 7 bases, with 18 bases between. This CDR3 has 15 residues. CDR3 coding DNA: TGTGCCAGCAGTGAGTACCGGGACGGACAACAGCCCCAGCATTTT. Translation gives CASSEYRDGQQPQHF.

The chain couples TRBV6-6 to TRBJ2-1; 9 bases agree with TRBD1. The CDR3 loop spans 14 amino acids. Germline V gene lookup returns CDR1 MNHNY and CDR2 SVGAGI (reference sequence). Trimming took 4 bases from V and 7 from J; bases not matched to a gene: 5. This CDR3 reads CASSWDRERNEQFF. DNA of the CDR3: TGTGCCAGCAGTTGGGACAGGGAAAGAAATGAGCAGTTCTTC.

V is TRBV20-1 and J is TRBJ1-2, with 7 bases lining up with TRBD1. This CDR3 comprises 14 residues. Germline V gene sequence: CDR1 DFQATT, CDR2 SNEGSKA (reference sequence). The ends lost 1 base at V and 6 bases at J; junction bases unmatched: 8. Written as DNA, the CDR3 is TGCAGTGCTAGAGTACAGGGGTCAGGCGATGGCTACACCTTC. It encodes CSARVQGSGDGYTF.

J is TRBJ2-3 and V is TRBV9, with 7 bases identical to TRBD1. The J segment lost 4 bases and the V segment lost 3 bases, leaving 8 bases of the junction unmatched. The CDR3 runs 15 residues. The V gene's germline CDR1 is SGDLS and CDR2 YYNGEE. CDR3 region: CASSAFDRAPDTQYF. The CDR3 DNA follows: TGTGCCAGCAGCGCCTTCGACAGGGCCCCAGATACGCAGTATTTT.

For the CDR3, the DNA is TGTGCCAGCAGCTTAAACAGGGGAGGCCAAGAGACCCAGTACTTC. Its protein product is CASSLNRGGQETQYF. V gene TRBV7-9 combines with J gene TRBJ2-5; tentative D call: TRBD1 (7 bases). The CDR3 is 15 residues long. Germline V CDR1 and CDR2: SEHNR, FQNEAQ (reference sequence). V shed 2 bases and J shed 1 base, with 11 bases lying between them.

This CDR3 is CASSPGTSGRADQETQYF. The CDR3 nucleotides read TGTGCCAGCAGCCCAGGGACTAGCGGGAGGGCGGATCAAGAGACCCAGTACTTC. This rearrangement joins TRBV7-9 to TRBJ2-5, with TRBD2 matching over 16 bases. The J segment lost 2 bases and the V segment lost 5 bases, leaving 8 bases of the junction unmatched. CDR1 and CDR2 from the germline V gene are SEHNR and FQNEAQ (reference sequence). This CDR3 is 18 amino acids long. The whole variable domain, remainder taken from reference TRBV7-9 and TRBJ2-5, is DTGVSQNPRHKITKRGQNVTFRCDPISEHNRLYWYRQTLGQGPEFLTYFQNEAQLEKSRLLSDRFSAERPKGSFSTLEIQRTEQGDSAMYLCASSPGTSGRADQETQYFGPGTRLLVL.

This sequence joins TRBV6-5 and TRBJ2-7, with a weak D call TRBD2 (6 bases). Trimming removed 6 bases at V and 4 bases at J, with 16 bases between. The CDR3 covers 14 residues. Germline lookup yields CDR1 MNHEY and CDR2 SVGAGI. CDR3 coding DNA: TGTGCCAGCAGGCAGACTAGAAACGTATACGAGCAGTACTTC. It translates to CASRQTRNVYEQYF.

This clonotype was observed a few times. The CDR3 loop is CASRGLAADEQFF. Written as DNA, the CDR3 is TGTGCCAGCAGAGGACTAGCAGCCGATGAGCAGTTCTTC. J is TRBJ2-1 and V is TRBV27; the match to TRBD2 covers 8 bases. The CDR3 extends over 13 amino acids. The germline V gene encodes CDR1 MNHEY and CDR2 SMNVEV (reference sequence). Germline trimming cut 6 bases from V and 8 bases from J; bases unmatched to any gene: 6.

The CDR3 here is CASSGSRDEQFF. CDR3 DNA: TGTGCCAGCAGTGGGAGCAGGGATGAGCAGTTCTTC. The chain links TRBV25-1 to TRBJ2-1; tentative D call: TRBD1 (5 bases). Trimming stripped 4 bases from V and 8 bases from J, with 9 bases between. The CDR3 has 12 amino acids. Per germline, CDR1 MGHDK and CDR2 SYGVNS. Together with reference TRBV25-1 and TRBJ2-1, the CDR3 gives the full variable domain: EADIYQTPRYLVIGTGKKITLECSQTMGHDKMYWYQQDPGMELHLIHYSYGVNSTEKGDLSSESTVSRIRTEHFPLTLESARPSHTSQYLCASSGSRDEQFFGPGTRLTVL.

In nucleotides, the CDR3 is TGCAGTGGATTGGGGACCTACGAGCAGTACTTC. Its translation is CSGLGTYEQYF. J is TRBJ2-7 and V is TRBV20-1, with D uncertain. Germline CDR1 reads DFQATT; CDR2 reads SNEGSKA (reference sequence). V lost 7 bases and J lost 2, with 9 bases in between. There are 11 residues in the CDR3.

This clonotype was seen ten or more times. The chain uses TRBV7-9 and TRBJ2-5; 7 nucleotides match TRBD2. Germline lookup yields CDR1 SEHNR and CDR2 FQNEAQ (reference sequence). The CDR3 totals 16 residues. V lost 1 base, J lost 3 bases, and 8 bases stayed unmatched. CDR3 in amino acids: CASSLGPAGTKETQYF. Written as DNA, the CDR3 is TGTGCCAGCAGCTTAGGCCCAGCGGGAACGAAAGAGACCCAGTACTTC. The whole variable domain, remainder taken from reference TRBV7-9 and TRBJ2-5, is DTGVSQNPRHKITKRGQNVTFRCDPISEHNRLYWYRQTLGQGPEFLTYFQNEAQLEKSRLLSDRFSAERPKGSFSTLEIQRTEQGDSAMYLCASSLGPAGTKETQYFGPGTRLLVL.